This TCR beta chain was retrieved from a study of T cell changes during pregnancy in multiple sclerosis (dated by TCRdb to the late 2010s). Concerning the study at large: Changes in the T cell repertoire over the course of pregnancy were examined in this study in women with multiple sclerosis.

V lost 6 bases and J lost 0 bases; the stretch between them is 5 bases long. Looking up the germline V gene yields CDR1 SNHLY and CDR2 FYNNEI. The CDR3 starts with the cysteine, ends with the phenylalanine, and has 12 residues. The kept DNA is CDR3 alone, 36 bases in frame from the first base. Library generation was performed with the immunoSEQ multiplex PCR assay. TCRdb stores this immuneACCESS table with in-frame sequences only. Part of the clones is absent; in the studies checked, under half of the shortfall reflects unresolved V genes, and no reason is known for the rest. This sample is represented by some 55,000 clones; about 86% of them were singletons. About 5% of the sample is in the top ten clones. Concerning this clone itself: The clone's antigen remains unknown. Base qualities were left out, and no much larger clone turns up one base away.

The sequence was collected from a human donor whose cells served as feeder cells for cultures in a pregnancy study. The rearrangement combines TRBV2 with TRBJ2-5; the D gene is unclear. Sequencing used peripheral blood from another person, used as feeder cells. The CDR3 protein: CASRQYQETQYF. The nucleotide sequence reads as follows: TGTGCCAGCAGACAGTACCAAGAGACCCAGTACTTC.